The 21 T cell receptor beta chains reported below all come from one sample, sequenced in a study of OX40 agonist ivuxolimab in advanced cancers. The table came from immunoSEQ multiplex PCR; TCRdb's copy has only in-frame clones and leaves some out. The table has more than 100,000 clones, about nine tenths seen once. This specimen was CD4+ or CD8+ T cells sorted from blood, taken in a trial of the OX40 agonist ivuxolimab. Source of these receptors: an adult with an advanced solid tumor such as melanoma, head and neck, liver or kidney cancer.

This chain joins TRBV10-1 and TRBJ1-2; 7 positions match TRBD1. The CDR3 contains 14 residues. Trimming cost V 2 bases and J 2 bases; bases outside gene matches: 2. Germline CDR1 is WNHNN and CDR2 is SYGVQD (reference sequence). The CDR3: CASSERGPNYGYTF. The CDR3 DNA sequence: TGCGCCAGCAGTGAGAGGGGGCCCAACTATGGCTACACCTTC.

This rearrangement joins TRBV13 to TRBJ1-3, with 12 nucleotides matching TRBD1. The ends lost 4 bases at V and 0 bases at J; junction bases unmatched: 13. This CDR3 region has 20 residues. CDR1 is PRHDT, CDR2 FYEKMQ, per germline (reference sequence). The CDR3 here is CASSSPGQGANTISGNTIYF. CDR3 DNA sequence: TGTGCCAGCAGCTCACCGGGACAGGGGGCTAATACTATCTCTGGAAACACCATATATTTT.

The chain links TRBV6-5 to TRBJ1-5; D uncertain. Germline lookup yields CDR1 MNHEY and CDR2 SVGAGI. The CDR3 covers 16 residues. Trimming pared 0 bases from V and 0 bases from J, leaving 9 bases between. The DNA of the CDR3 is TGTGCCAGCAGTTACTCGAATCCTTATAGCAATCAGCCCCAGCATTTT. This gives the protein CASSYSNPYSNQPQHF.

The chain employs TRBV7-3 and TRBJ2-1; 11 bases are a match to TRBD2. The CDR3 runs 17 residues. The germline V gene encodes CDR1 SGHTA and CDR2 FQGTGA. V lost 1 base and J lost 6; bases outside the gene matches: 8. The CDR3 sequence is CASSLMSLAGGINEQFF. In DNA, the CDR3 is TGTGCCAGCAGCTTAATGTCCCTAGCGGGAGGTATCAATGAGCAGTTCTTC.

The chain employs TRBV18 and TRBJ2-7, with a tentative D call TRBD2 (5 bases). Trimming left V 3 bases short and J 6 bases short, with 15 bases between. Germline V gene sequence: CDR1 KGHSH, CDR2 LQKENI. The CDR3 is made up of 14 amino acids. CDR3 in DNA: TGTGCCAGCTCACCCGGAGGATCACCTTCCGAGCAGTACTTC. Encoded protein: CASSPGGSPSEQYF.

This clone was observed once. The CDR3 is CASSSQGNSPLHF. The DNA of the CDR3 is TGTGCCAGCAGCTCTCAGGGGAATTCACCCCTCCACTTT. The V gene is TRBV7-2, the J gene TRBJ1-6, with D possibly matching TRBD1 (6 bases). The V end was cut by 4 bases, the J end by 7 bases, with 8 bases between. Germline CDR1 SGHTA, CDR2 FQGNSA. The CDR3 has 13 amino acids.

The CDR3 bases are TGTGCCAGTAACCCCGGGCCCCCAGATACGCAGTATTTT. It codes for CASNPGPPDTQYF. The chain has TRBV19 and TRBJ2-3; D is unclear. Germline-derived CDR1 and CDR2 are LNHDA and SQIVND (reference sequence). Trimming stripped 7 bases from V and 4 bases from J, with 12 bases between. The CDR3 consists of 13 residues.

This chain joins TRBV6-6 and TRBJ2-7; 10 nucleotides align to TRBD2. V dropped 6 bases and J dropped 2; count of bases not matched to a gene: 7. CDR1 and CDR2 from the germline V gene are MNHNY and SVGAGI (reference sequence). The CDR3 is 15 residues long. CDR3 in DNA: TGTGCCAGCAGCTCCGGGACTAGCGCCACCTACGAGCAGTACTTC. Translated: CASSSGTSATYEQYF.

This clone came up once. This chain links TRBV27 with TRBJ1-1; D might be TRBD1 (6 bases). The V end was cut by 5 bases, the J end by 1 base, with 23 bases between. Germline V gene data show CDR1 as MNHEY and CDR2 as SMNVEV (reference sequence). CDR3 length: 18 residues. In nucleotides, the CDR3 is TGTGCCAGCAGTGTACAGGGAACCAGACGCCTCCCGAACACTGAAGCTTTCTTT. Its protein is CASSVQGTRRLPNTEAFF.

V is TRBV6-1 and J is TRBJ2-2, with 10 nucleotides matching TRBD1. This CDR3 has 16 amino acids. The V and J ends lost 3 bases and 7 bases, in that order; junction bases with no gene match: 8. In germline, CDR1 is MNHNS, CDR2 SASEGT. This CDR3 is CASSDPDRGQGGELFF. CDR3 nucleotide sequence: TGTGCCAGCAGTGACCCTGACAGGGGGCAGGGCGGGGAGCTGTTTTTT.

This clone was picked up one time. The J gene is TRBJ2-1, the V gene TRBV15; D may be TRBD2 (6 bases). Per germline, CDR1 LNHNV and CDR2 YYDKDF (reference sequence). Trimming cost V 6 bases and J 3 bases, with 12 bases left between them. The CDR3 consists of 14 residues. This CDR3 reads CATRPGLNYNEQFF. CDR3 in DNA: TGTGCCACCAGGCCGGGACTCAACTACAATGAGCAGTTCTTC.

The chain couples TRBV28 to TRBJ1-4; TRBD1 aligns across 11 bases. Trimming at V came to 5 bases and at J to 7 bases, leaving 3 bases not matched to a gene. This CDR3 is 14 amino acids long. Germline V gene lookup returns CDR1 MDHEN and CDR2 SYDVKM. CDR3 protein: CASSTDRGLEKLFF. The CDR3 bases are TGTGCCAGCAGTACGGACAGGGGGCTTGAAAAACTGTTTTTT.

The DNA of the CDR3 is TGTGCCAGCAGTGTATACAATGAGCAGTTCTTC. Encoded protein: CASSVYNEQFF. The chain couples TRBV28 to TRBJ2-1, with D unclear. CDR3 length: 11 residues. The germline V gene has CDR1 MDHEN and CDR2 SYDVKM. Trimming took off 5 bases at V and 4 bases at J, with 3 bases between the two ends.

In its sample, this clone was seen a few times. This rearrangement joins TRBV4-2 to TRBJ1-1; D remains ambiguous. Trimming took 0 bases from V and 1 from J, leaving 12 bases between them. The CDR3 length is 16 residues. The V gene's germline CDR1 is LGHNA and CDR2 YNFKEQ. CDR3 in amino acids: CASSQDQAVSNTEAFF. For the CDR3, the DNA is TGTGCCAGCAGCCAAGATCAAGCAGTCTCGAACACTGAAGCTTTCTTT.

The sample holds one count of this clone. The V call is TRBV7-2, the J call TRBJ1-6, with D perhaps matching TRBD1 (5 bases). V shed 4 bases and J shed 7 bases, with 14 bases lying between them. The CDR3 covers 15 residues. The germline CDR1 and CDR2 sequences are SGHTA and FQGNSA. DNA of the CDR3: TGTGCCAGCAGCTCCCTGACAGTCCCCAATTCACCCCTCCACTTT. It yields the protein CASSSLTVPNSPLHF.

CDR3 nucleotide sequence: TGTGCCAGCAGTTCAGGGACCTATGGCTATGGCTACACCTTC. Translating gives CASSSGTYGYGYTF. J is TRBJ1-2 and V is TRBV27, with D perhaps TRBD1 (5 bases). Germline V CDR1 and CDR2: MNHEY, SMNVEV (reference sequence). The CDR3 spans 14 residues. The V gene lost 4 bases and the J gene lost 4 bases, with 13 bases spanning the gap.

Concerning this clone itself: The junction shows a germline mismatch at one end, possibly a read error. This chain joins TRBV7-7 and TRBJ2-2; no firm D call. Germline V gene sequence: CDR1 SSHAT, CDR2 FNYEAQ (reference sequence). The CDR3 length is 13 residues. The CDR3 DNA follows: TGTGCTAGCAGCTTAGAGGACACCGGGGAGCTGTTTTTT. Its protein product is CASSLEDTGELFF.

The V gene is TRBV7-2, the J gene TRBJ2-7; 8 positions agree with TRBD2. In germline, CDR1 is SGHTA, CDR2 FQGNSA. The CDR3 sequence is 17 residues long. The J segment lost 2 bases and the V segment lost 5 bases, leaving 14 bases of the junction unmatched. The CDR3 reads CASSASPGSGRPYEQYF. The CDR3 nucleotides read TGTGCCAGCAGCGCGTCCCCGGGGAGCGGGAGACCCTACGAGCAGTACTTC.

The rearrangement links TRBV18 to TRBJ1-2; D not resolved. The germline V gene has CDR1 KGHSH and CDR2 LQKENI. There are 15 residues in the CDR3. V lost 0 bases and J lost 4, with 12 bases in between. This CDR3 reads CASSPPAAHFYGYTF. CDR3 in DNA: TGTGCCAGCTCACCACCCGCGGCCCATTTCTATGGCTACACCTTC.

The chain is built from TRBV5-4 and TRBJ2-5; 10 nucleotides agree with TRBD2. The CDR3 contains 14 residues. Germline V lookup: CDR1 SGHNT, CDR2 YYREEE (reference sequence). J was trimmed by 2 bases and V by 10 bases; bases with no gene match: 8. DNA for the CDR3: TGTGCCGGGGGGACTAGCGCCAAACAAGAGACCCAGTACTTC. Its translation: CAGGTSAKQETQYF.

V usage is TRBV11-2 and J usage is TRBJ2-7, with 12 bases identical to TRBD2. Germline assignment: CDR1 SGHAT and CDR2 FQNNGV. After removal of 5 bases from V and 3 bases from J, the junction contained 8 bases not matched to a gene. This CDR3 region has 16 residues. CDR3 region: CASSTTTSGSLYEQYF. The DNA for the CDR3 is TGTGCCAGCAGCACTACGACTAGCGGGAGTCTCTACGAGCAGTACTTC.